The TCR beta chain described here comes from a study of T cells in Graves' hyperthyroidism and ophthalmopathy. Study observations and caveats: Using 13 V-J features, a model discriminated ophthalmopathy from stable hyperthyroidism.

Germline assignment: CDR1 MGHDK and CDR2 SYGVNS. CDR3 size: 20 residues. J lost 5 bases, V lost 5 bases, and 19 bases had no gene match. Amplification of TCR beta CDR3 regions was performed using RNA transcripts as template. HTBI primers were the set used in a first-round RT-PCR of the TCR CDR3. MiXCR, run by TCRdb on the multiplex PCR reads, gives a single entry per CDR3 protein. The table includes some 200,000 distinct CDR3 sequences, under 20% detected once. This clonotype was seen only a few times. Its antigen remains unknown. The source of this sequence is a man aged 50-59 years with Graves' hyperthyroidism. Sequenced: blood. The V gene is TRBV25-1, the J gene TRBJ2-1, with 12 bases lining up with TRBD2. Written as DNA, the CDR3 is TGTGCCAGCAGTTCTACCAAGACTAGCGGGAGAGATGTCCCCCACAATGAGCAGTTCTTC. This translates into CASSSTKTSGRDVPHNEQFF. Complete variable domain (other parts from reference TRBV25-1 and TRBJ2-1): EADIYQTPRYLVIGTGKKITLECSQTMGHDKMYWYQQDPGMELHLIHYSYGVNSTEKGDLSSESTVSRIRTEHFPLTLESARPSHTSQYLCASSSTKTSGRDVPHNEQFFGPGTRLTVL.